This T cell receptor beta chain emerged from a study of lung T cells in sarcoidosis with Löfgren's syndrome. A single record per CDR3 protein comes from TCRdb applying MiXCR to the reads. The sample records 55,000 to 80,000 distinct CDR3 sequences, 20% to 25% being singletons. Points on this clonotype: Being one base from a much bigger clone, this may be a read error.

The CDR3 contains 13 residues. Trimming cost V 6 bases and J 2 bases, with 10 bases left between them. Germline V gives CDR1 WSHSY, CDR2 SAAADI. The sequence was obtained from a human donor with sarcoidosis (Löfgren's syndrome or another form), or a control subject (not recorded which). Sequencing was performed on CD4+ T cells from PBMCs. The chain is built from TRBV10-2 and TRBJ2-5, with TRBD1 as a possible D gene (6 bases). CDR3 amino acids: CASRGAGQETQYF. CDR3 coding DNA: TGCGCCAGCAGGGGGGCAGGTCAAGAGACCCAGTACTTC.